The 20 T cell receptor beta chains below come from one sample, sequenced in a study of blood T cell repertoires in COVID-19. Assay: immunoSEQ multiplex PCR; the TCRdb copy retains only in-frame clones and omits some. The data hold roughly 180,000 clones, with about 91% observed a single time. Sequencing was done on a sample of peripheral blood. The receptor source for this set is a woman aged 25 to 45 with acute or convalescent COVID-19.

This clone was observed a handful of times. In DNA form, the CDR3 reads TGTGCCAGCAGTTTTGAAGCTATGAGCAATCAGCCCCAGCATTTT. Amino acids: CASSFEAMSNQPQHF. The genes are TRBV27 and TRBJ1-5; D is ambiguous. Germline V gene data show CDR1 as MNHEY and CDR2 as SMNVEV (reference sequence). The CDR3 covers 15 residues. Trimming took off 3 bases at V and 1 base at J, with 10 bases between the two ends.

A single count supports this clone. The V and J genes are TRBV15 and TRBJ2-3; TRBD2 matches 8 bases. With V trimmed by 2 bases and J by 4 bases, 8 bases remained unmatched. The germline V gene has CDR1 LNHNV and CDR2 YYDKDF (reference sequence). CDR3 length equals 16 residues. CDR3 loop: CATSRRSGSGADTQYF. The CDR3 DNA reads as TGTGCCACCAGCAGACGCAGCGGGAGCGGGGCAGATACGCAGTATTTT.

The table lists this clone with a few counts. The chain's CDR3 is CASSLQGLAGVENEQFF. As DNA, the CDR3 is TGTGCCAGCAGCCTCCAGGGACTAGCGGGAGTGGAAAATGAGCAGTTCTTC. V and J are TRBV11-3 and TRBJ2-1; 14 positions match TRBD2. Germline CDR1 and CDR2: SGHNT and YENEEA. The CDR3 has 17 residues. With 5 bases clipped from V and 7 bases from J, the junction kept 10 bases outside the gene matches.

CDR3 sequence: CASRWTGDGEAFF. The CDR3 nucleotides are TGTGCCAGCAGGTGGACAGGGGACGGTGAAGCTTTCTTT. The V and J genes are TRBV7-9 and TRBJ1-1; 9 bases align to TRBD1. The V segment lost 6 bases and the J segment 7 bases; nucleotides outside the gene matches: 6. CDR1 and CDR2 from the germline V gene are SEHNR and FQNEAQ (reference sequence). The CDR3 has 13 residues.

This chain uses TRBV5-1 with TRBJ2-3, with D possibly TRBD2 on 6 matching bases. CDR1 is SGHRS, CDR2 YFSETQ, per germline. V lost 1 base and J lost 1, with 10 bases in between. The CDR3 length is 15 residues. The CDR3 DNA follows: TGCGCCAGCAGCTTGAATGGCGGGGGCACAGATACGCAGTATTTT. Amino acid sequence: CASSLNGGGTDTQYF.

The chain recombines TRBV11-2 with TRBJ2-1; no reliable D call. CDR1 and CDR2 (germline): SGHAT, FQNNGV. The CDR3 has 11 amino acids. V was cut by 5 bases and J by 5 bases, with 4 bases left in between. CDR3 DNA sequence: TGTGCCAGCAGCCTAAACAATGAGCAGTTCTTC. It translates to CASSLNNEQFF. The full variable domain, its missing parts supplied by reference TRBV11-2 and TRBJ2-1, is EAGVAQSPRYKIIEKRQSVAFWCNPISGHATLYWYQQILGQGPKLLIQFQNNGVVDDSQLPKDRFSAERLKGVDSTLKIQPAKLEDSAVYLCASSLNNEQFFGPGTRLTVL.

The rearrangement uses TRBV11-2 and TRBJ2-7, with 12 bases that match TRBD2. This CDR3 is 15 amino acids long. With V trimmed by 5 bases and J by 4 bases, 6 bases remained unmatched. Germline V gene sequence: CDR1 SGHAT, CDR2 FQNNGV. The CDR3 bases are TGTGCCAGCAGCCCACTAGCGGGAGGATTATACGAGCAGTACTTC. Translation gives CASSPLAGGLYEQYF.

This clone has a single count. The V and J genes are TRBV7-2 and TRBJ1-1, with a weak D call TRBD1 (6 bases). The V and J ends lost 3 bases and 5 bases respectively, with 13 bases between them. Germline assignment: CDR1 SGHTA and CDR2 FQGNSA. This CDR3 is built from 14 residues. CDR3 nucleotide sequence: TGTGCCAGCAGCTTTCAGGGGTTAGGAACTGAAGCTTTCTTT. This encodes CASSFQGLGTEAFF.

Here the CDR3 DNA reads TGTGCCAGCAGTCCCTCGGGACAGGGGCCATTCTTC. This encodes CASSPSGQGPFF. The chain employs TRBV28 and TRBJ2-1; 10 nucleotides agree with TRBD1. Trimming at V came to 5 bases and at J to 16 bases, leaving 8 bases not matched to a gene. Germline V CDR1 and CDR2: MDHEN, SYDVKM. The CDR3 spans 12 residues.

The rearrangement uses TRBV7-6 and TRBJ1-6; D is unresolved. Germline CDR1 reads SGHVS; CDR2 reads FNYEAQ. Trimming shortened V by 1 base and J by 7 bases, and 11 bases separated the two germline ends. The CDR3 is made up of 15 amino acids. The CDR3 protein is CASSLGSNLNSPLHF. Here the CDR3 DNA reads TGTGCCAGCAGCTTAGGTTCCAACTTAAATTCACCCCTCCACTTT.

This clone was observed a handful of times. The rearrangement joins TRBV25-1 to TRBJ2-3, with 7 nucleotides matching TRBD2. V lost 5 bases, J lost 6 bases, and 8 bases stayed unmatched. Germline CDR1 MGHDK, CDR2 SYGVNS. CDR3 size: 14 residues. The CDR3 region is CASSLGAGDDTQYF. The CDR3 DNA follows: TGTGCCAGCAGTTTGGGCGCGGGAGATGATACGCAGTATTTT.

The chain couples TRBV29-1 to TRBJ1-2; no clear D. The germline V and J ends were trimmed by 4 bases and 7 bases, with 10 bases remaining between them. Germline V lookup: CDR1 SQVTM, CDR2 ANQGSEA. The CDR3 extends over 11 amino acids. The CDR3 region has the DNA TGCAGCGTTGGCGAGGGAACTGGCTACACCTTC. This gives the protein CSVGEGTGYTF.

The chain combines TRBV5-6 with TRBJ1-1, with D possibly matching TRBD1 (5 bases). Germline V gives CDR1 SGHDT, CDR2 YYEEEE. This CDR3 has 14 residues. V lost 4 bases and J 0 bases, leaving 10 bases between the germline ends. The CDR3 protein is CASSPQAMNTEAFF. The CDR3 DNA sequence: TGTGCCAGCAGCCCACAGGCCATGAACACTGAAGCTTTCTTT.

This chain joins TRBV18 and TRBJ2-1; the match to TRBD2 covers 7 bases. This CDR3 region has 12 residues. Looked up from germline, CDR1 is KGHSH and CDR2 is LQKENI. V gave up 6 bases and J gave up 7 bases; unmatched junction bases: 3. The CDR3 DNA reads TGTGCCAGCTCGGGAGGGTTGAATGAGCAGTTCTTC. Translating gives CASSGGLNEQFF.

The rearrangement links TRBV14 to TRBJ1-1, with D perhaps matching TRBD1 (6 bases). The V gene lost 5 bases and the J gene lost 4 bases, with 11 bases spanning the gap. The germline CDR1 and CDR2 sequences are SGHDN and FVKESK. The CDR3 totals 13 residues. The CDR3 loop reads CASSNTGSTEAFF. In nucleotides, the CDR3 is TGTGCCAGCAGCAATACAGGGTCCACTGAAGCTTTCTTT.

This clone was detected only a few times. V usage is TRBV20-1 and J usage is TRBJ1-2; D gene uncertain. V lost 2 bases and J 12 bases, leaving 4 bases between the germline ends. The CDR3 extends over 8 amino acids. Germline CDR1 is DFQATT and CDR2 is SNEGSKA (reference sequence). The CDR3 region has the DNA TGCAGTGCTAGATTTAACACCTTC. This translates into CSARFNTF.

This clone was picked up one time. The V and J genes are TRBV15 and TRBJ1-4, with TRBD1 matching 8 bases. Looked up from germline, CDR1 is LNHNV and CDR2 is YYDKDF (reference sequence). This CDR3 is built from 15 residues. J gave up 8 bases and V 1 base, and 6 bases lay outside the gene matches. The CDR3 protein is CATSRVDRGREKLFF. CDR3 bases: TGTGCCACCAGCAGAGTAGACAGGGGCCGGGAAAAACTGTTTTTT.

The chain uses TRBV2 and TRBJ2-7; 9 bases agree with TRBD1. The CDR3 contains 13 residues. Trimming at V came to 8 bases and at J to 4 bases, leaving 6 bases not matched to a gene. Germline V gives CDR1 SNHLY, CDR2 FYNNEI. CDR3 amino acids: CASWRDREYEQYF. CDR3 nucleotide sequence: TGTGCCAGCTGGCGGGACAGGGAATACGAGCAGTACTTC.

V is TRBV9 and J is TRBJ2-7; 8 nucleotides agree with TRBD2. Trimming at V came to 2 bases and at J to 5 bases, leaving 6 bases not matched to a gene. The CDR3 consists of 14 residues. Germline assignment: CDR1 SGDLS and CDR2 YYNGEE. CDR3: CASSVSGASDEQYF. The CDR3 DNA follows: TGTGCCAGCAGCGTTAGCGGGGCATCGGACGAGCAGTACTTC.

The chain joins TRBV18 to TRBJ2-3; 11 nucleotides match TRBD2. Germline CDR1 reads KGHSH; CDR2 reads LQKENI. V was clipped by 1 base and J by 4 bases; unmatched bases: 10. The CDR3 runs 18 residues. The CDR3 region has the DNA TGTGCCAGCTCACCACAGGGACTAGCGGACATTGGGGCAGATACGCAGTATTTT. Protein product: CASSPQGLADIGADTQYF.